Presented here are 12 T cell receptor beta chains from one specimen sequenced in a study of T cells in Graves' hyperthyroidism and ophthalmopathy. Amplified TCR beta CDR3 regions came from RNA transcripts. The TCR CDR3 first-round RT-PCR relied on the HTBI primer set. MiXCR was run by TCRdb on the multiplex PCR reads, yielding one entry per CDR3 protein. This sample has about 380,000 distinct CDR3 sequences; around 18% occur once, and the top ten carry roughly two fifths. Sequencing used blood. These receptors were collected from a man aged 18 to 29 with Graves' ophthalmopathy.

This clonotype has ten or more counts. The chain couples TRBV7-9 to TRBJ2-5; TRBD2 aligns across 11 bases. The junction had 10 bases not matched to a gene; V was cut back by 5 bases and J by 5 bases. The CDR3 sequence is 16 residues long. Germline-derived CDR1 and CDR2 are SEHNR and FQNEAQ (reference sequence). Written as DNA, the CDR3 is TGTGCCAGCAGCGAGTCTAGCGGGGGGCTTACGGAGACCCAGTACTTC. Its translation: CASSESSGGLTETQYF.

This clonotype was recorded a few times. The chain recombines TRBV5-1 with TRBJ2-5; D may match TRBD1 or TRBD2 (5 bases each). Trimming pared 0 bases from V and 5 bases from J, leaving 14 bases between. The CDR3 consists of 15 residues. Germline CDR1 SGHRS, CDR2 YFSETQ. The CDR3: CASSLVGTAWETQYF. As DNA, the CDR3 is TGCGCCAGCAGCTTGGTTGGGACCGCCTGGGAGACCCAGTACTTC. Based on the CDR3 plus reference TRBV5-1 and TRBJ2-5, the full variable domain is KAGVTQTPRYLIKTRGQQVTLSCSPISGHRSVSWYQQTPGQGLQFLFEYFSETQRNKGNFPGRFSGRQFSNSRSEMNVSTLELGDSALYLCASSLVGTAWETQYFGPGTRLLVL.

The rearrangement links TRBV9 to TRBJ2-3; D might be TRBD2 (6 bases). Germline V gives CDR1 SGDLS, CDR2 YYNGEE. CDR3 length: 15 residues. V gave up 1 base and J gave up 3 bases, with 12 bases separating them. DNA for the CDR3: TGTGCCAGCAGCGTAAGATCCAGCGGGACAGATACGCAGTATTTT. It is translated as CASSVRSSGTDTQYF.

This clonotype was observed many times. The rearrangement links TRBV2 to TRBJ2-1, with TRBD2 identical over 13 bases. The CDR3 contains 14 residues. The ends lost 6 bases at V and 5 bases at J; junction bases unmatched: 1. Germline V gives CDR1 SNHLY, CDR2 FYNNEI. CDR3 residues: CASRGLAGDNEQFF. In nucleotides, the CDR3 is TGTGCCAGCAGAGGACTAGCGGGGGACAATGAGCAGTTCTTC. The full variable domain, completed using reference TRBV2 and TRBJ2-1, is EPEVTQTPSHQVTQMGQEVILRCVPISNHLYFYWYRQILGQKVEFLVSFYNNEISEKSEIFDDQFSVERPDGSNFTLKIRSTKLEDSAMYFCASRGLAGDNEQFFGPGTRLTVL.

This clonotype was counted a few times. The chain uses TRBV19 and TRBJ2-3; D could derive from TRBD1 or TRBD2 (5 bases each). Germline V gene data show CDR1 as LNHDA and CDR2 as SQIVND (reference sequence). The CDR3 covers 16 residues. Trimming left V 4 bases short and J 4 bases short, with 18 bases between. DNA of the CDR3: TGTGCCAGTAGTAAGGGGTCCGGGACCTTCGCAGATACGCAGTATTTT. Its protein is CASSKGSGTFADTQYF.

This clonotype showed up many times. This chain joins TRBV20-1 and TRBJ2-3; 10 bases match TRBD2. The ends lost 6 bases at V and 1 base at J; junction bases unmatched: 7. Looked up from germline, CDR1 is DFQATT and CDR2 is SNEGSKA (reference sequence). This CDR3 spans 15 amino acids. DNA for the CDR3: TGCAGTGCCCGGCGAGCGGGGGGGGGCACAGATACGCAGTATTTT. Protein sequence: CSARRAGGGTDTQYF.

This clonotype was seen at least ten times. The chain carries TRBV5-6 and TRBJ2-3, with TRBD2 matching 7 bases. This CDR3 has 14 amino acids. The V and J ends lost 6 bases and 2 bases, in that order; junction bases with no gene match: 6. Germline values: CDR1 SGHDT, CDR2 YYEEEE. The DNA for the CDR3 is TGTGCCAGCATGTGGCGGGAGAACACAGATACGCAGTATTTT. Translating gives CASMWRENTDTQYF.

The V and J genes are TRBV20-1 and TRBJ1-4, with TRBD1 matching 7 bases. CDR3 length equals 14 residues. Germline trimming cut 0 bases from V and 8 bases from J; bases unmatched to any gene: 6. Germline V CDR1 and CDR2: DFQATT, SNEGSKA (reference sequence). The CDR3 DNA is TGCAGTGCTAGAGAATCGACAGGGAAGGAAAAACTGTTTTTT. Translation gives CSARESTGKEKLFF.

CDR3 sequence: CSARDEGQEQYF. The CDR3 coding sequence is TGCAGTGCTAGAGATGAAGGGCAAGAGCAGTACTTC. The chain couples TRBV20-1 to TRBJ2-7; D remains unclear. V was clipped by 0 bases and J by 7 bases, with 10 bases between them. This CDR3 has 12 residues. Germline CDR1 and CDR2: DFQATT and SNEGSKA (reference sequence).

The chain links TRBV12-3 or TRBV12-4 to TRBJ2-7, with TRBD1 matching 8 bases. The V segment lost 3 bases and the J segment 3 bases; nucleotides outside the gene matches: 19. The CDR3 is 19 residues long. CDR3 residues: CASSFVMGVDGTGNYEQYF. The CDR3, as DNA: TGTGCCAGCAGTTTTGTCATGGGGGTAGACGGGACAGGCAACTACGAGCAGTACTTC.

This clonotype was detected ten times or more. V is TRBV20-1 and J is TRBJ1-5; D unresolved. Trimming took off 7 bases at V and 5 bases at J, with 27 bases between the two ends. Germline loops: CDR1 DFQATT, CDR2 SNEGSKA (reference sequence). This CDR3 is 17 amino acids long. The CDR3 here is CSVPTGGSVIAHQPQHF. The CDR3 nucleotides are TGCAGTGTTCCCACGGGCGGCAGTGTAATAGCGCATCAGCCCCAGCATTTT.

CDR3 in DNA: TGTGCCAGCAGCTTATTAAGGATCTACGAGCAGTACTTC. Protein product: CASSLLRIYEQYF. J is TRBJ2-7 and V is TRBV7-8; D is ambiguous. CDR1 is SGHVS and CDR2 is FQNEAQ in the germline V gene. The germline V and J ends were trimmed by 2 bases and 3 bases, with 8 bases remaining between them. There are 13 residues in the CDR3.